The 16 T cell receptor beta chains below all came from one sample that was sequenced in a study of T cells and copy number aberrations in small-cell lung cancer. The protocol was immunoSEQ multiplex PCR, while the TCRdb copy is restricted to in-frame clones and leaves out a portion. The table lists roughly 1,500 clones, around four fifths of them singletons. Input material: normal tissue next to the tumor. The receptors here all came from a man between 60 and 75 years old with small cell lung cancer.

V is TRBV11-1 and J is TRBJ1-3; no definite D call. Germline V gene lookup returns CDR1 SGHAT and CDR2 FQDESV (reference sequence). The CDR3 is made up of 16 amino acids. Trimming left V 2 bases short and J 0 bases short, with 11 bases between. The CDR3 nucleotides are TGTGCCAGCAGCTTAAAAAGACGGAGCTCTGGAAACACCATATATTTT. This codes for CASSLKRRSSGNTIYF.

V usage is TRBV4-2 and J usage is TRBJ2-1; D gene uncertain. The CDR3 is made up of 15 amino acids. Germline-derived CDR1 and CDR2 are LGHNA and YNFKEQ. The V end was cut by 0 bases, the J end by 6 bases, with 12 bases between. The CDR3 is CASSQDNRDGNEQFF. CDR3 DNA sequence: TGTGCCAGCAGCCAAGATAATAGAGACGGCAATGAGCAGTTCTTC.

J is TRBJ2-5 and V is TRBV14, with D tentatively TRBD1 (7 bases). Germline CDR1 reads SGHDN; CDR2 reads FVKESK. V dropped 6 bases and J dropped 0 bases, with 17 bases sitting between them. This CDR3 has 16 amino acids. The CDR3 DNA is TGTGCCAGCAGTCCTAGACAGGGAGGTAACCAAGAGACCCAGTACTTC. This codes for CASSPRQGGNQETQYF. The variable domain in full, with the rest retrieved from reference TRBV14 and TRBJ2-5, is EAGVTQFPSHSVIEKGQTVTLRCDPISGHDNLYWYRRVMGKEIKFLLHFVKESKQDESGMPNNRFLAERTGGTYSTLKVQPAELEDSGVYFCASSPRQGGNQETQYFGPGTRLLVL.

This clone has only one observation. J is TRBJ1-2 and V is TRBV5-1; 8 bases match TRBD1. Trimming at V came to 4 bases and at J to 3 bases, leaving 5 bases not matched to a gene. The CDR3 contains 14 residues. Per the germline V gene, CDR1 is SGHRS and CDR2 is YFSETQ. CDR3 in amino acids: CASSMDRAHYGYTF. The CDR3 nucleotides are TGCGCCAGCAGCATGGACAGGGCTCACTATGGCTACACCTTC.

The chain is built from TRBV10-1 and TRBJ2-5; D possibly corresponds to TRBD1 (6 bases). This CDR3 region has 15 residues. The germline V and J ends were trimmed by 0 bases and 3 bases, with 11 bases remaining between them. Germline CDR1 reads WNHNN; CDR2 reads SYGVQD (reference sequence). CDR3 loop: CASSESGTYEETQYF. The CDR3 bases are TGCGCCAGCAGTGAGTCTGGGACATACGAAGAGACCCAGTACTTC.

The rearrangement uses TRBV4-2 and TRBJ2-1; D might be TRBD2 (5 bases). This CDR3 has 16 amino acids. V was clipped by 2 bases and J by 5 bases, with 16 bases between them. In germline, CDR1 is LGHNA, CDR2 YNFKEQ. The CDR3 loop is CASSQLLRMRDNEQFF. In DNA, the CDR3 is TGTGCCAGCAGCCAACTTCTCAGGATGAGGGACAATGAGCAGTTCTTC.

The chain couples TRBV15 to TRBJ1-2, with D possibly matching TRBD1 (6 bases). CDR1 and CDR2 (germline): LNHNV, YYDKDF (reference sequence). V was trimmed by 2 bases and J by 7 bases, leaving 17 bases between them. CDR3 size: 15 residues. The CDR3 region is CATSRSIQGRSGYTF. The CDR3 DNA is TGTGCCACCAGCAGATCCATCCAGGGGAGGAGTGGCTACACCTTC. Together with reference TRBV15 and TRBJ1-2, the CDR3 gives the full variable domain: DAMVIQNPRYQVTQFGKPVTLSCSQTLNHNVMYWYQQKSSQAPKLLFHYYDKDFNNEADTPDNFQSRRPNTSFCFLDIRSPGLGDTAMYLCATSRSIQGRSGYTFGSGTRLTVV.

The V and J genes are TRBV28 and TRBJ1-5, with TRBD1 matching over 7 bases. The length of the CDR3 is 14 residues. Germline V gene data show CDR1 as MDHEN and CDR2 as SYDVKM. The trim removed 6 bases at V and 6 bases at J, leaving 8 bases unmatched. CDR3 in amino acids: CASRGTTGTQPQHF. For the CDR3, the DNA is TGTGCCAGCAGAGGTACGACAGGGACTCAGCCCCAGCATTTT.

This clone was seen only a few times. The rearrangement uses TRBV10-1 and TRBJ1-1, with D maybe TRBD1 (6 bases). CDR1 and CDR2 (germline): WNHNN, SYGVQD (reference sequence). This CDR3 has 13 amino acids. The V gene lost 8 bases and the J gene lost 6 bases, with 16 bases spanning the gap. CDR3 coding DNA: TGCGCCAGCGTTAACAGGGATCGGTCTGAAGCTTTCTTT. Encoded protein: CASVNRDRSEAFF.

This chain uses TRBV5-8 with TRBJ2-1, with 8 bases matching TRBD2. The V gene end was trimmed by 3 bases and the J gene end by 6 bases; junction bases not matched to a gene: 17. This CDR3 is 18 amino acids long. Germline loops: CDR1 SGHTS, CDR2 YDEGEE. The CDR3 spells CASSYPSGPIPGGNEQFF. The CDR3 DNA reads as TGTGCCAGCAGCTATCCTAGCGGGCCAATTCCCGGAGGCAATGAGCAGTTCTTC.

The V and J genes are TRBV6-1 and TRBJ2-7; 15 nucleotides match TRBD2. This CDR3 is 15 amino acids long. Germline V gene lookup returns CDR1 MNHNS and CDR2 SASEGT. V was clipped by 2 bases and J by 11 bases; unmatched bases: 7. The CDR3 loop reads CASSEYRTSGRVEYF. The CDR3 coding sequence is TGTGCCAGCAGTGAATACAGGACTAGCGGGAGGGTTGAGTACTTC.

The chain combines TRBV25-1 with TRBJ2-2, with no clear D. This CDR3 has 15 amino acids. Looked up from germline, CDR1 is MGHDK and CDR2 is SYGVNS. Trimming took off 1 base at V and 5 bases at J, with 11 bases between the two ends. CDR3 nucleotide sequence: TGTGCCAGCAGTGAATTTGGGGTTTCGACCGGGGAGCTGTTTTTT. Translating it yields CASSEFGVSTGELFF. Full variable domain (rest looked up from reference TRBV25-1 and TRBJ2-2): EADIYQTPRYLVIGTGKKITLECSQTMGHDKMYWYQQDPGMELHLIHYSYGVNSTEKGDLSSESTVSRIRTEHFPLTLESARPSHTSQYLCASSEFGVSTGELFFGEGSRLTVL.

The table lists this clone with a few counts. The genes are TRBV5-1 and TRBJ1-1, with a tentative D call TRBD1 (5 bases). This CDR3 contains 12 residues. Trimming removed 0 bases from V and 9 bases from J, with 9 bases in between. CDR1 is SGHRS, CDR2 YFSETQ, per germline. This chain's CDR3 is CASSLDRRQAFF. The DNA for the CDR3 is TGCGCCAGCAGCTTGGACAGGCGGCAAGCTTTCTTT.

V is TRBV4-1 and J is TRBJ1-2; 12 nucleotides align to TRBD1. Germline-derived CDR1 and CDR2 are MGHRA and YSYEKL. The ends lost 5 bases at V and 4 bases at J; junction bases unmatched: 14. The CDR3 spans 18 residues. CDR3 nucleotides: TGCGCCAGCAGCTCACCCCGGGACAGGGGGCGAAATGGCTATGGCTACACCTTC. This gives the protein CASSSPRDRGRNGYGYTF.

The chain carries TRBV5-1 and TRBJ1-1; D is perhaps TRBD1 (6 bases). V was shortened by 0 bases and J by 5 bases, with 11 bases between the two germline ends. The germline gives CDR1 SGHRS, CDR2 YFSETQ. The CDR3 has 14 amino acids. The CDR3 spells CASSLEQGRTEAFF. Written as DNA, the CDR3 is TGCGCCAGCAGCTTGGAGCAGGGGAGAACTGAAGCTTTCTTT. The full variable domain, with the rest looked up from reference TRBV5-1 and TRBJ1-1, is KAGVTQTPRYLIKTRGQQVTLSCSPISGHRSVSWYQQTPGQGLQFLFEYFSETQRNKGNFPGRFSGRQFSNSRSEMNVSTLELGDSALYLCASSLEQGRTEAFFGQGTRLTVV.

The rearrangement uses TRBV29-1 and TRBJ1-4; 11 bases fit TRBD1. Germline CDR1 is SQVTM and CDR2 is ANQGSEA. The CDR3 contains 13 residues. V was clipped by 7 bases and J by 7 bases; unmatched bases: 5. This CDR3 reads CSAGQGAREKLFF. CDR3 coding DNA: TGCAGCGCCGGACAGGGGGCGCGTGAAAAACTGTTTTTT.